One T cell receptor beta chain is described in this entry. The antigen is unknown. The sample originates from a study of cytomegalovirus exposure and HLA in healthy donors. Across the whole study: A prior analysis found 117 million unique TCR beta sequences from 150 million to 200 million T cells.

PCR used 60 Vbeta primers and 13 Jbeta primers. Using immunoSEQ multiplex PCR, the repertoire was profiled, and TCRdb retains in-frame clones only, with some absent. The sample yields around 180,000 clones, about 80% seen once. Study results and caveats: The authors later found HLA-associated TCR beta chains more clonally expanded than equally common others. Accurate prediction of most subjects' HLA-A and HLA-B alleles from TCR beta sequences was reported. The majority of TCR sequences were rare, yet some public TCRs appeared in many donors.

This CDR3 has 14 residues. Germline V gene data show CDR1 as MNHEY and CDR2 as SVGAGI. The ends were cut back, 5 bases at V and 8 bases at J, with 18 bases in the middle. The sequenced sample consisted of PBMCs. The sequence derives from a man younger than 40 in good health and CMV-seropositive. The chain employs TRBV6-5 and TRBJ1-2, with TRBD1 as a possible D gene (5 bases). The DNA of the CDR3 is TGTGCCAGCAGTCGAGACCGGGGGACTACGGGCTACACCTTC. Residues: CASSRDRGTTGYTF.